This T cell receptor beta chain was sequenced during a study of cytomegalovirus exposure and HLA in healthy donors. Study results and limitations: The tendency of first-cohort TCR clusters to co-occur in the roughly 120 validation repertoires was the finding of a later analysis.

Germline-derived CDR1 and CDR2 are SGHTA and FQGTGA. V lost 3 bases and J 10 bases, leaving 16 bases between the germline ends. The CDR3 is 14 residues long. With respect to this clone: Its antigen is unknown.

Here immunoSEQ multiplex PCR was the method, and the copy in TCRdb shows in-frame clones only, minus some. The sample comprises over 200,000 clones, around 90% of which are singletons, and 0.3% to 0.4% rests with the top ten. Sequenced material: PBMCs. The clonotype originates from a woman aged 18-29 years in good health and CMV-seronegative. This chain joins TRBV7-3 and TRBJ2-1; D is perhaps TRBD2 (5 bases). CDR3 protein: CASSLEASEREQFF. The CDR3 DNA reads as TGTGCCAGCAGCTTGGAGGCCTCGGAAAGGGAGCAGTTCTTC.